The 29 T cell receptor beta chains listed next were all sequenced from one sample in a study of Graves' ophthalmopathy and Graves' hyperthyroidism. The study amplified TCR beta CDR3 regions using RNA transcripts. The first round was an RT-PCR with HTBI primers, and the second round was a multiplex PCR. TCRdb re-called the multiplex PCR reads through MiXCR, storing one row per CDR3 protein. This sample has roughly 1.1 million distinct CDR3 sequences, with approximately 35% found just once. The sequencing sample was made of peripheral blood or thyroid tissue (not recorded which). Source of these receptors: an adult man with Graves' hyperthyroidism.

This clonotype was counted many times. V is TRBV5-8 and J is TRBJ2-7; tentative D call: TRBD1 (5 bases). Germline values: CDR1 SGHTS, CDR2 YDEGEE. CDR3 size: 13 residues. Trimming removed 4 bases from V and 5 bases from J, with 13 bases in between. CDR3 amino acids: CASSLLAGNEQYF. CDR3 in DNA: TGTGCCAGCAGCCTATTAGCAGGGAACGAGCAGTACTTC.

This clonotype was counted many times. The chain has TRBV7-9 and TRBJ2-7; either TRBD1 or TRBD2 may fit D (5 bases each). The CDR3 has 16 residues. Germline V gene data show CDR1 as SEHNR and CDR2 as FQNEAQ (reference sequence). The V and J ends lost 1 base and 3 bases respectively, with 16 bases between them. The CDR3 loop is CASSLGRPGRDYEQYF. CDR3 coding DNA: TGTGCCAGCAGCTTAGGAAGGCCGGGACGCGACTACGAGCAGTACTTC.

This clonotype was seen only once. V and J are TRBV20-1 and TRBJ1-3, with no clear D. CDR1 is DFQATT and CDR2 is SNEGSKA in the germline V gene (reference sequence). CDR3 length: 11 amino acids. Trimming removed 3 bases from V and 4 bases from J, with 4 bases in between. CDR3 sequence reads: CSASGGNTIYF. The CDR3 region has the DNA TGCAGTGCTAGCGGAGGAAACACCATATATTTT.

This clonotype showed up many times. The V gene is TRBV7-9, the J gene TRBJ2-2; 8 nucleotides align to TRBD1. This CDR3 is 14 amino acids long. In germline, CDR1 is SEHNR, CDR2 FQNEAQ (reference sequence). After removal of 6 bases from V and 0 bases from J, the junction contained 0 bases not matched to a gene. This CDR3 is CASRDRANTGELFF. CDR3 bases: TGTGCCAGCAGGGACAGGGCGAACACCGGGGAGCTGTTTTTT.

This clonotype occurred many times. J is TRBJ2-7 and V is TRBV6-2 or TRBV6-3; D unclear. The CDR3 consists of 14 residues. Trimming took 0 bases from V and 0 from J, leaving 6 bases between them. Per germline, CDR1 MNHEY and CDR2 SVGEGT. The CDR3 DNA follows: TGTGCCAGCAGTTACTCGACGGACTCCTACGAGCAGTACTTC. This codes for CASSYSTDSYEQYF.

Remarks on this clonotype: A much larger clone sits a single nucleotide away, making a read error possible. This chain joins TRBV7-9 and TRBJ2-7; 8 bases are a match to TRBD1. CDR3 length equals 13 residues. Germline V lookup: CDR1 SEHNR, CDR2 FQNEAQ (reference sequence). Here the CDR3 DNA reads TGTGCCACCGGACAGGGTAAATTTCACGAGCGGTACTTC. It codes for CATGQGKFHERYF.

This clonotype was detected ten times or more. The V and J genes are TRBV29-1 and TRBJ1-2; D is undetermined. The CDR3 is 13 residues long. CDR1 SQVTM and CDR2 ANQGSEA come from the germline V gene. V lost 6 bases, J lost 2 bases, and 13 bases lay in between. The CDR3: CSVHTSNNYGYTF. The CDR3 DNA reads as TGCAGCGTGCACACGAGCAACAACTATGGCTACACCTTC. The full variable domain, completed using reference TRBV29-1 and TRBJ1-2, is SAVISQKPSRDICQRGTSLTIQCQVDSQVTMMFWYRQQPGQSLTLIATANQGSEATYESGFVIDKFPISRPNLTFSTLTVSNMSPEDSSIYLCSVHTSNNYGYTFGSGTRLTVV.

As to this clonotype: Given a much more abundant clone one base away, this may be a read error. The CDR3 DNA follows: TGTACCAGTAGTAGGGGGACAGCCGAGGACTACGAGCAGTACTTC. This sequence encodes CTSSRGTAEDYEQYF. The chain has TRBV19 and TRBJ2-7, with TRBD1 identical over 7 bases. Germline V gene data show CDR1 as LNHDA and CDR2 as SQIVND (reference sequence). The CDR3 sequence is 15 residues long.

This clonotype was detected ten times or more. Relative to the germline gene, one junction end is altered; a read error may explain this. This chain joins TRBV10-3 and TRBJ1-2; D call uncertain. The CDR3 is 12 residues long. Germline CDR1 and CDR2: ENHRY and SYGVKD. This CDR3 is CASSPGKIGYTF. CDR3 nucleotides: TGTGCCAGCAGTCCCGGGAAGATCGGCTACACCTTC.

The chain joins TRBV7-2 to TRBJ2-2; TRBD2 aligns across 7 bases. V lost 6 bases to trimming and J lost 6 bases; unmatched junction nucleotides: 7. Germline CDR1 and CDR2: SGHTA and FQGNSA. The CDR3 covers 14 residues. The CDR3: CASRSFAGAGELFF. The CDR3 DNA reads as TGTGCCAGCAGATCTTTCGCGGGGGCCGGGGAGCTGTTTTTT.

The V and J genes are TRBV10-3 and TRBJ2-7, with 9 bases lining up with TRBD2. Unmatched junction bases numbered 11, after V lost 10 bases and J lost 7 bases. This CDR3 is built from 13 residues. CDR1 ENHRY and CDR2 SYGVKD come from the germline V gene. DNA of the CDR3: TGTGCCAGCATCAGGACTAGCGTTGGTGAGCAGTACTTC. Translated: CASIRTSVGEQYF.

The chain combines TRBV6-5 with TRBJ2-7; D possibly corresponds to TRBD2 (6 bases). The CDR3 loop spans 21 amino acids. From germline, CDR1 is MNHEY and CDR2 SVGAGI. The V gene lost 2 bases and the J gene lost 1 base, with 30 bases spanning the gap. CDR3 protein: CASSYPERGNGGSPRSYEQYF. DNA of the CDR3: TGTGCCAGCAGTTACCCGGAGAGGGGAAACGGAGGGAGTCCAAGGTCCTACGAGCAGTACTTC.

The chain is built from TRBV28 and TRBJ1-5; D unclear. Germline-derived CDR1 and CDR2 are MDHEN and SYDVKM. CDR3 size: 15 residues. Trimming took off 7 bases at V and 1 base at J, with 14 bases between the two ends. CDR3 region: CASTFPLASNQPQHF. The CDR3 nucleotides read TGTGCCAGCACCTTTCCCCTAGCGAGCAATCAGCCCCAGCATTTT. Based on the CDR3 plus reference TRBV28 and TRBJ1-5, the full variable domain is DVKVTQSSRYLVKRTGEKVFLECVQDMDHENMFWYRQDPGLGLRLIYFSYDVKMKEKGDIPEGYSVSREKKERFSLILESASTNQTSMYLCASTFPLASNQPQHFGDGTRLSIL.

The chain links TRBV4-3 to TRBJ1-6; the D is unclear. The CDR3 runs to 13 residues. Germline V gene sequence: CDR1 LGHNA, CDR2 YSLEER. Deletions cut 0 bases from V and 10 bases from J, with 7 bases between. CDR3 in amino acids: CASSQDRESPLHF. The CDR3 coding sequence is TGCGCCAGCAGCCAAGATCGCGAGTCACCCCTCCACTTT.

As to this clonotype: A much larger clone lies a single base off, so this may be a read error. The rearrangement links TRBV14 to TRBJ1-1; no reliable D call. The germline CDR1 and CDR2 sequences are SGHDN and FVKESK. CDR3 length: 15 residues. As DNA, the CDR3 is TGTGCCAGCAGCCAAGACGGGTTCATGAACATTGAAGCTTTCTTT. Encoded protein: CASSQDGFMNIEAFF.

This clonotype was recorded a few times. This sequence joins TRBV11-2 and TRBJ2-5; TRBD2 might be the D (7 bases). Germline CDR1 reads SGHAT; CDR2 reads FQNNGV. V was trimmed by 5 bases and J by 4 bases, leaving 23 bases between them. The CDR3 runs 17 residues. The chain's CDR3 is CASSQEGGRGGGETQYF. CDR3 sequence (DNA): TGTGCCAGCAGCCAAGAAGGGGGACGGGGAGGGGGAGAGACCCAGTACTTC.

V gene TRBV7-9 combines with J gene TRBJ2-7; 9 positions match TRBD1. J gave up 3 bases and V 5 bases, and 8 bases lay outside the gene matches. The CDR3 length is 15 residues. Looked up from germline, CDR1 is SEHNR and CDR2 is FQNEAQ (reference sequence). The CDR3 DNA is TGTGCCAGCAGCCCAGTTGGACAGGGGAGCTACGAGCAGTACTTC. It encodes CASSPVGQGSYEQYF.

The chain uses TRBV15 and TRBJ1-4, with 7 bases identical to TRBD1. The CDR3 covers 15 residues. Per germline, CDR1 LNHNV and CDR2 YYDKDF (reference sequence). V lost 1 base, J lost 7 bases, and 6 bases stayed unmatched. The CDR3 DNA reads TGTGCCACCAGCAGAGTTCGGGACAGCCTTGAAAAACTGTTTTTT. This sequence encodes CATSRVRDSLEKLFF.

This clonotype was detected ten times or more. Here the CDR3 DNA reads TGTGCCAGCAGCCCCTGGACAGGGATAAATCAGCCCCAGCATTTT. This gives the protein CASSPWTGINQPQHF. This chain links TRBV27 with TRBJ1-5; 8 positions agree with TRBD1. The CDR3 runs to 15 residues. The V gene end was trimmed by 6 bases and the J gene end by 4 bases; junction bases not matched to a gene: 8. The germline V gene has CDR1 MNHEY and CDR2 SMNVEV (reference sequence).

This clonotype was recorded at least ten times. The genes are TRBV5-1 and TRBJ2-5; D is perhaps TRBD1 (5 bases). V gave up 1 base and J gave up 2 bases, with 12 bases separating them. Germline V CDR1 and CDR2: SGHRS, YFSETQ. The CDR3 length is 15 residues. This CDR3 reads CASSLRGSRQETQYF. The CDR3, as DNA: TGCGCCAGCAGCTTGAGGGGTAGCAGGCAAGAGACCCAGTACTTC.

This clonotype was recorded at least ten times. The V and J genes are TRBV19 and TRBJ1-1; D is unclear. This CDR3 is built from 14 residues. Germline V lookup: CDR1 LNHDA, CDR2 SQIVND (reference sequence). V shed 6 bases and J shed 5 bases, with 16 bases lying between them. CDR3 residues: CASRRVTPETEAFF. For the CDR3, the DNA is TGTGCCAGTAGGAGGGTGACCCCGGAGACTGAAGCTTTCTTT.

This clonotype came up a few times. The V call is TRBV28, the J call TRBJ1-6; no clear D. The CDR3 covers 13 residues. Germline CDR1 reads MDHEN; CDR2 reads SYDVKM. V was shortened by 7 bases and J by 10 bases, with 14 bases between the two germline ends. The CDR3 loop reads CASTETGPSPLHF. For the CDR3, the DNA is TGTGCCAGCACCGAAACCGGGCCCTCACCCCTCCACTTT.

CDR3 coding DNA: TGTGCCAGCAGCGTGGGGAGAGACCGCTCCTACGAGCAGTACTTC. Protein: CASSVGRDRSYEQYF. The chain uses TRBV9 and TRBJ2-7; possibly TRBD2 for D (5 bases). Germline CDR1 reads SGDLS; CDR2 reads YYNGEE. The CDR3 has 15 residues. V lost 2 bases and J lost 0, with 12 bases in between. Complete variable domain (other parts from reference TRBV9 and TRBJ2-7): DSGVTQTPKHLITATGQRVTLRCSPRSGDLSVYWYQQSLDQGLQFLIQYYNGEERAKGNILERFSAQQFPDLHSELNLSSLELGDSALYFCASSVGRDRSYEQYFGPGTRLTVT.

This clonotype was seen only a few times. The chain recombines TRBV12-3 or TRBV12-4 with TRBJ1-2; D is undetermined. This CDR3 spans 13 amino acids. Trimming left V 3 bases short and J 8 bases short, with 13 bases between. Written as DNA, the CDR3 is TGTGCCAGCAGTTTCTCCAGCCATCAAGGCTACACCTTC. Protein: CASSFSSHQGYTF.

This clonotype was seen at least ten times. The chain employs TRBV12-3 or TRBV12-4 and TRBJ1-6, with unresolved D. This CDR3 is built from 12 residues. Trimming stripped 1 base from V and 15 bases from J, with 10 bases between. DNA for the CDR3: TGTGCCAGCAGTTTAGTTTTGAGGGACCTCCACTTT. Protein: CASSLVLRDLHF.

In this sample, this clonotype turned up many times. The rearrangement uses TRBV7-9 and TRBJ1-6; D is uncertain. Germline CDR1 reads SEHNR; CDR2 reads FQNEAQ (reference sequence). V lost 3 bases and J lost 5, with 5 bases in between. The CDR3 has 13 amino acids. CDR3 in DNA: TGTGCCAGCAGCTTTCAGAATAATTCACCCCTCCACTTT. Its translation: CASSFQNNSPLHF.

V and J are TRBV4-3 and TRBJ1-2; D possibly corresponds to TRBD1 (6 bases). CDR3 length equals 15 residues. V lost 5 bases, J lost 2 bases, and 15 bases lay in between. Germline CDR1 is LGHNA and CDR2 is YSLEER. The CDR3 spells CASSGKQGRNYGYTF. In DNA, the CDR3 is TGCGCCAGCAGCGGAAAACAGGGCCGGAACTATGGCTACACCTTC.

CDR3 bases: TGCAGTGCTAGAGTTGTACCCGATCGCACTGAAGCTTTCTTT. The encoded protein is CSARVVPDRTEAFF. V is TRBV20-1 and J is TRBJ1-1; D not resolved. Looked up from germline, CDR1 is DFQATT and CDR2 is SNEGSKA (reference sequence). The CDR3 spans 14 residues. V was trimmed by 1 base and J by 4 bases, leaving 13 bases between them.

The rearrangement uses TRBV7-8 and TRBJ2-3, with TRBD1 as a possible D gene (5 bases). CDR3 length: 18 amino acids. The V gene lost 1 base and the J gene lost 0 bases, with 17 bases spanning the gap. Germline V gives CDR1 SGHVS, CDR2 FQNEAQ. Here the CDR3 DNA reads TGTGCCAGCAGCTTAGATTTTCGGGCAGGGCAGAGCACAGATACGCAGTATTTT. Translating it yields CASSLDFRAGQSTDTQYF.